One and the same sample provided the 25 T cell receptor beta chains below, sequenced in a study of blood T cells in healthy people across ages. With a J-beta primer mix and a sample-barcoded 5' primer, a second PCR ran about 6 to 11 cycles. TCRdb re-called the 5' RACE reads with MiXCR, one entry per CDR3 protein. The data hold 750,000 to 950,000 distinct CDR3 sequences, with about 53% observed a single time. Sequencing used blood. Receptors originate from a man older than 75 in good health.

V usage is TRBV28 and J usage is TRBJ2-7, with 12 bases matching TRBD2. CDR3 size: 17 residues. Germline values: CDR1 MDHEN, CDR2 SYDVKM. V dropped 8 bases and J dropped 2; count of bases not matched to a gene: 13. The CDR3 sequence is CASLGPGTSGWTYEQYF. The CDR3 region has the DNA TGTGCCAGCTTGGGGCCCGGGACTAGCGGGTGGACCTACGAGCAGTACTTC.

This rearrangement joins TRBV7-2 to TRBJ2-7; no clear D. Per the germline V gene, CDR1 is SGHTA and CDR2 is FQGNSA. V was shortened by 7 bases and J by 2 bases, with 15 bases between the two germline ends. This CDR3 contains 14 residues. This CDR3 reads CASTHPGDPYEQYF. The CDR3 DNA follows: TGTGCCAGCACCCACCCTGGCGACCCCTACGAGCAGTACTTC. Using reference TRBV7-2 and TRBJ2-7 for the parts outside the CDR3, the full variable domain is GAGVSQSPSNKVTEKGKDVELRCDPISGHTALYWYRQSLGQGLEFLIYFQGNSAPDKSGLPSDRFSAERTGGSVSTLTIQRTQQEDSAVYLCASTHPGDPYEQYFGPGTRLTVT.

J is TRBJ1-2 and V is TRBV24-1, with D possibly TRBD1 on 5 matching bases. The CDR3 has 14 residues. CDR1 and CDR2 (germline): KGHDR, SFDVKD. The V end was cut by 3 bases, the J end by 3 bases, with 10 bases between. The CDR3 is CATSDVDSYYGYTF. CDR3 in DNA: TGTGCCACCAGTGATGTCGACAGTTACTATGGCTACACCTTC.

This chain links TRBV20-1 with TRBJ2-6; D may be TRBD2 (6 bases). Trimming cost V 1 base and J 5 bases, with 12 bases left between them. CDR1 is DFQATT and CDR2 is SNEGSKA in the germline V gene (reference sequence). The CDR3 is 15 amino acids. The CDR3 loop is CSARVPGARANVLTF. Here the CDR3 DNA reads TGCAGTGCTAGAGTCCCGGGAGCCAGGGCCAACGTCCTGACTTTC.

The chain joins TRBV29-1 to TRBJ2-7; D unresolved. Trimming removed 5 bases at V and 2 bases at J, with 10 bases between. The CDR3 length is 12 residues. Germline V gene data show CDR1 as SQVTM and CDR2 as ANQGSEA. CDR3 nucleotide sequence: TGCAGCGTTCGGACGGATACCTACGAGCAGTACTTC. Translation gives CSVRTDTYEQYF.

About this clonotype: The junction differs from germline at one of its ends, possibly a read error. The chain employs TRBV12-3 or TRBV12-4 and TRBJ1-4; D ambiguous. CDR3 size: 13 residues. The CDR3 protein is CACSNGFKEKLFF. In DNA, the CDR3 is TGTGCCTGCAGTAACGGTTTCAAAGAAAAACTGTTTTTT.

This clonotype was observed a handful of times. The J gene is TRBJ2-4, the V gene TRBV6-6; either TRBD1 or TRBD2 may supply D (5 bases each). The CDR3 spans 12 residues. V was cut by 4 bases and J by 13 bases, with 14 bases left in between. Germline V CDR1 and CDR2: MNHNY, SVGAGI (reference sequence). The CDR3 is CASSSTSREQYF. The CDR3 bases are TGTGCCAGCAGTTCGACCTCCAGGGAGCAGTACTTC.

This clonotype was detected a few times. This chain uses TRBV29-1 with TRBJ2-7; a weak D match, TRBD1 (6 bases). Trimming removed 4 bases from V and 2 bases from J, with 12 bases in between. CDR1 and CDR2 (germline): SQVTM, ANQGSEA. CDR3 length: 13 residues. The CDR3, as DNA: TGCAGCGTTGTCCCGGACAGAACCTACGAGCAGTACTTC. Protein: CSVVPDRTYEQYF.

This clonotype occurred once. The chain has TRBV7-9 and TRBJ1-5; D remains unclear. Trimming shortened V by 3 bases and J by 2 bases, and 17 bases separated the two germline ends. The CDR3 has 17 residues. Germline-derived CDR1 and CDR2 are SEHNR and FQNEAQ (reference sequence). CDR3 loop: CASSFRQDLWGNQPQHF. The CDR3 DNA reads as TGTGCCAGCAGCTTTCGTCAGGACCTTTGGGGCAATCAGCCCCAGCATTTT.

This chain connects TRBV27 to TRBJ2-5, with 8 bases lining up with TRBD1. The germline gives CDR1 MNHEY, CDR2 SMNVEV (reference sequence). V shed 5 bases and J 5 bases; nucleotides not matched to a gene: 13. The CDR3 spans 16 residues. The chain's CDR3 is CASSPFGRGQGETQYF. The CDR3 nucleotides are TGTGCCAGCAGTCCCTTTGGCAGGGGGCAAGGGGAGACCCAGTACTTC.

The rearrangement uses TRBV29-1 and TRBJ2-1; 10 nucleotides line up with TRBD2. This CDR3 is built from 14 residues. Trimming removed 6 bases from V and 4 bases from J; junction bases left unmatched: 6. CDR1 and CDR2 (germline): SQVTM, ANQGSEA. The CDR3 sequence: CSVDLAGDYNEQFF. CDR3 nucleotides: TGCAGCGTAGACCTAGCGGGAGATTACAATGAGCAGTTCTTC.

CDR3 in amino acids: CVSREGYTDTQYF. For the CDR3, the DNA is TGCGTCAGTCGGGAGGGGTACACAGATACGCAGTATTTT. V and J are TRBV5-1 and TRBJ2-3; 8 bases are shared with TRBD2. The CDR3 runs 13 residues. Per the germline V gene, CDR1 is SGHRS and CDR2 is YFSETQ. The whole variable domain, filled in from reference TRBV5-1 and TRBJ2-3, reads KAGVTQTPRYLIKTRGQQVTLSCSPISGHRSVSWYQQTPGQGLQFLFEYFSETQRNKGNFPGRFSGRQFSNSRSEMNVSTLELGDSALYLCVSREGYTDTQYFGPGTRLTVL.

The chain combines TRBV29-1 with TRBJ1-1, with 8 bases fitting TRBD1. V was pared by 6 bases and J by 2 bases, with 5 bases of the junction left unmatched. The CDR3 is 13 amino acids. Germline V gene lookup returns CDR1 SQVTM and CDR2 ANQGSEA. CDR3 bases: TGCAGCGTGGCTGGACAGGGTAACACTGAAGCTTTCTTT. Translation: CSVAGQGNTEAFF.

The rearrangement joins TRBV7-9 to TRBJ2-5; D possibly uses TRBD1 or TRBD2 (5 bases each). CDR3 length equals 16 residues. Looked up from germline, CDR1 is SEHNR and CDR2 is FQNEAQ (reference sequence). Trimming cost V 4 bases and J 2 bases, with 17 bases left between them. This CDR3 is CASSSLGVVAQETQYF. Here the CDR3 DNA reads TGTGCCAGCAGCTCCCTGGGGGTGGTCGCACAAGAGACCCAGTACTTC.

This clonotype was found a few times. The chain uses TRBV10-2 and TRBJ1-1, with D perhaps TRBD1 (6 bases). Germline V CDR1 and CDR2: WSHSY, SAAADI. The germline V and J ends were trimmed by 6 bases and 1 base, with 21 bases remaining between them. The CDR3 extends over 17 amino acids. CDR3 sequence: CASRDILRGRQNTEAFF. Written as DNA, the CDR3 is TGCGCCAGCAGAGATATACTACGGGGGCGGCAGAACACTGAAGCTTTCTTT.

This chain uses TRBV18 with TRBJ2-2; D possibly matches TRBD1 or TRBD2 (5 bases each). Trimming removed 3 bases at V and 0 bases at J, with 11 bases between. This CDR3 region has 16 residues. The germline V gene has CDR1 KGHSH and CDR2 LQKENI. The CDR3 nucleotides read TGTGCCAGCTCACCCCTCCGGGACCCGAACACCGGGGAGCTGTTTTTT. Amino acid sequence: CASSPLRDPNTGELFF.

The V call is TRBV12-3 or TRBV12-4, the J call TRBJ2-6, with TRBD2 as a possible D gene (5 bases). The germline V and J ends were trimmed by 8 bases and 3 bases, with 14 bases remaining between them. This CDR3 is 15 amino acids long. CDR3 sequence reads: CASGLSVFGANVLTF. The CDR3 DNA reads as TGTGCCAGCGGACTCAGTGTTTTTGGGGCCAACGTCCTGACTTTC.

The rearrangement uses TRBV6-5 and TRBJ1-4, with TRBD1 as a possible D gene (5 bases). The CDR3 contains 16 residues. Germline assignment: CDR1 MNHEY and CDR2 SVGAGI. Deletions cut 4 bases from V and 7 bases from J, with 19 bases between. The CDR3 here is CASSFSPPGGSEKLFF. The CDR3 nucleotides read TGTGCCAGCAGTTTCTCCCCTCCCGGGGGAAGTGAAAAACTGTTTTTT.

The CDR3 DNA is TGTGCCAGCAGCTACTTTAATCAGCCCCAGCATTTT. Amino acid sequence: CASSYFNQPQHF. The genes are TRBV7-2 and TRBJ1-5; no definite D call. Germline CDR1 is SGHTA and CDR2 is FQGNSA. V lost 4 bases and J 4 bases, leaving 5 bases between the germline ends. The CDR3 has 12 residues.

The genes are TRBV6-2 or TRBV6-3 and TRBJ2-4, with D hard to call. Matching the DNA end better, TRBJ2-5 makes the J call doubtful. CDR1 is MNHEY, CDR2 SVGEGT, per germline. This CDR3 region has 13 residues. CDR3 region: CASSLPPVETQYF. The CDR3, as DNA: TGTGCCAGCAGTCTACCTCCGGTTGAGACCCAGTACTTC.

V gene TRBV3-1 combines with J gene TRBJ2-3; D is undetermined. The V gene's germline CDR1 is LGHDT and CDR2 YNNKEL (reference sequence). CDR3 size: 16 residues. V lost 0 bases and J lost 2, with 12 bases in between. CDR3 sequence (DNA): TGTGCCAGCAGCCAAGACCTTGGAGTATCCACAGATACGCAGTATTTT. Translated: CASSQDLGVSTDTQYF.

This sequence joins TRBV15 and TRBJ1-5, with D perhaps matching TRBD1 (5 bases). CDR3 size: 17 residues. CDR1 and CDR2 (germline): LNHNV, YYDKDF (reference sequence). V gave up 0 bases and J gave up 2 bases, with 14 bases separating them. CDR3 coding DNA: TGTGCCACCAGCAGAGATACGGGACTGGGTGGCAATCAGCCCCAGCATTTT. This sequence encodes CATSRDTGLGGNQPQHF.

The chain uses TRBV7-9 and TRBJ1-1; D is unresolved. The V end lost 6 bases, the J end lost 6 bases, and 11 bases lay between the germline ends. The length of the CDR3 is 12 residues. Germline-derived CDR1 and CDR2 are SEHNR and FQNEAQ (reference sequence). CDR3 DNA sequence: TGTGCCAGCAGTTATGAACTCCCTGAAGCTTTCTTT. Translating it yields CASSYELPEAFF. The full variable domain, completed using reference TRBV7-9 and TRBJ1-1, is DTGVSQNPRHKITKRGQNVTFRCDPISEHNRLYWYRQTLGQGPEFLTYFQNEAQLEKSRLLSDRFSAERPKGSFSTLEIQRTEQGDSAMYLCASSYELPEAFFGQGTRLTVV.

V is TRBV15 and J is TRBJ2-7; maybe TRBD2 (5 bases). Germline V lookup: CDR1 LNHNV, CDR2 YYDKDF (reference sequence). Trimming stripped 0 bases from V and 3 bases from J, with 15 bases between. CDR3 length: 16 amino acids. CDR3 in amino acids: CATSRDLQLGGYEQYF. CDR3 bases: TGTGCCACCAGCAGAGATCTGCAACTTGGAGGCTACGAGCAGTACTTC.

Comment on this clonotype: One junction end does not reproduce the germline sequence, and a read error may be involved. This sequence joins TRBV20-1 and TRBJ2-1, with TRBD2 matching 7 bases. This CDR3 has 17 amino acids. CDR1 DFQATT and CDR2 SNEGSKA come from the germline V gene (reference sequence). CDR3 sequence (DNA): TGCAGTGCCATAGTCCGTATTAGCGGGCGCTCCTACAATGAGCAGTTATTC. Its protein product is CSAIVRISGRSYNEQLF.